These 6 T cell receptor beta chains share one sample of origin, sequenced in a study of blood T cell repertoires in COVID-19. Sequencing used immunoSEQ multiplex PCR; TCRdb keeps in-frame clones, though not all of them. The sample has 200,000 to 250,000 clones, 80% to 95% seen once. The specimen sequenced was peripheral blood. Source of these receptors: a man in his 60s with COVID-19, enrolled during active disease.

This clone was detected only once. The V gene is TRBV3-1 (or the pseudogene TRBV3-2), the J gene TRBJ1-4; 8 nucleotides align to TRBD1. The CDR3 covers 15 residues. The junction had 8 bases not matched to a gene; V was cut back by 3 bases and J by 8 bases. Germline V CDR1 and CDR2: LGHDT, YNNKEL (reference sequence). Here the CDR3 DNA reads TGTGCCAGCAGCCACCAGGGGGCCAGTAGGGAAAAACTGTTTTTT. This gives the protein CASSHQGASREKLFF.

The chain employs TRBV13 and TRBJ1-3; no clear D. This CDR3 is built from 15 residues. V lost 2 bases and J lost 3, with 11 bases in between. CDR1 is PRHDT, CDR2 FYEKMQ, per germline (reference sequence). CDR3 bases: TGTGCCAGCAGCTTAAAGCTGAATTTTGGAAACACCATATATTTT. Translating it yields CASSLKLNFGNTIYF.

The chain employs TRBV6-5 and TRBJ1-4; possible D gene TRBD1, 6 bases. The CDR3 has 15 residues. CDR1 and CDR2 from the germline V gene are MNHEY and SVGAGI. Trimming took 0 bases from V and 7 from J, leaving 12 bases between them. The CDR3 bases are TGTGCCAGCAGTTACTCGGGGGGGGCGAGTGAAAAACTGTTTTTT. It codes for CASSYSGGASEKLFF.

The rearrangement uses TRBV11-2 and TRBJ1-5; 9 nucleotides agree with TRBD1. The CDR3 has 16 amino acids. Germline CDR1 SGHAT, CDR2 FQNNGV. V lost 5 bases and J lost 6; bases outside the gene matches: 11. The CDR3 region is CASSPFTGGPSQPQHF. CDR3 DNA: TGTGCCAGCAGCCCATTTACAGGGGGCCCGAGTCAGCCCCAGCATTTT.

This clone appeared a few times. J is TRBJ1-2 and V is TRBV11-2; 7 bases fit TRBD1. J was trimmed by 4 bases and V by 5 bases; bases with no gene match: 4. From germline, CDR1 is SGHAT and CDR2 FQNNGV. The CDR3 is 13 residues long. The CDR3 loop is CASSPDRAYGYTF. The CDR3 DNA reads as TGTGCCAGCAGCCCCGACAGGGCCTATGGCTACACCTTC. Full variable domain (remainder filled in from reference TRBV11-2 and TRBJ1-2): EAGVAQSPRYKIIEKRQSVAFWCNPISGHATLYWYQQILGQGPKLLIQFQNNGVVDDSQLPKDRFSAERLKGVDSTLKIQPAKLEDSAVYLCASSPDRAYGYTFGSGTRLTVV.

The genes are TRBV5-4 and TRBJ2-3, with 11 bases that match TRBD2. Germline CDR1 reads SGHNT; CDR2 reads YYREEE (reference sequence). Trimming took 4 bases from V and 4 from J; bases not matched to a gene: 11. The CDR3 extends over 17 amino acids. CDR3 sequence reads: CASSPGASGGSPDTQYF. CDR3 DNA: TGTGCCAGCAGCCCGGGGGCTAGCGGGGGGTCACCAGATACGCAGTATTTT.